The text below deals with one TCR beta chain. Antigen unknown. This specimen comes from a study of PD-L1 blockade in urothelial cancer. Across the study: Samples of blood were analyzed 3 weeks (second dose) and 6 weeks after treatment start. Blood samples contained a median 141,255 T cells. Study-wide results and caveats: It was durable-benefit patients whose tumor-associated blood clones expanded more at 3 weeks.

Time point here: peripheral blood 6 weeks after treatment start. Sampling of each patient yielded between 1 and 8 specimens, collected pretreatment and on-treatment. Assay: immunoSEQ multiplex PCR; the TCRdb copy retains only in-frame clones and omits some. The profile covers about 45,000 clones, with about 80% appearing a single time and around 16% taken by the ten largest. CDR3 length: 13 residues. Germline CDR1 MNHNS, CDR2 SASEGT. V was pared by 6 bases and J by 2 bases, with 8 bases between. The TCR was taken from a man aged 55 to 70 with urothelial cancer. The rearrangement joins TRBV6-1 to TRBJ2-4; D is possibly TRBD2 (5 bases). The sample in question was PBMCs, obtained around atezolizumab (anti-PD-L1) treatment. The CDR3 sequence is CASRGGPKNIQYF. The CDR3 DNA follows: TGTGCCAGCAGAGGAGGCCCCAAAAACATTCAGTACTTC.